The sample holds a few counts of the clone carrying this T cell receptor beta chain. The antigen is unknown. The sample is drawn from a study of T-cell memory formation after mild COVID-19. Across the study: Most TCR clusters belonged to a single donor. Study-level findings and limits: CD8+ contracting clones occupied EMRA, while CD4+ ones occupied mainly CM and EM. The second-wave clones peaking on day 37 were not confirmed as SARS-CoV-2-specific.

One entry per CDR3 protein results from TCRdb running MiXCR on the 5' RACE reads. The data contain around 310,000 distinct CDR3 sequences, more than 13% of them singletons. Sequencing was carried out using PBMCs or a T cell subset sorted from them (not recorded which). The clonotype was recovered from a man aged 18 to 30 who had mild COVID-19 (a few samples of this study predate the infection). Cell type and time point are not known.

CDR3 bases: TGTGCCAGCAGCTTAACTGGCGGGGAATCCTACGAGCAGTACTTC. Translating gives CASSLTGGESYEQYF. The V gene is TRBV11-2, the J gene TRBJ2-7; tentatively, D is TRBD2 (6 bases). V shed 2 bases and J shed 1 base, with 12 bases lying between them. Germline lookup yields CDR1 SGHAT and CDR2 FQNNGV. There are 15 residues in the CDR3.